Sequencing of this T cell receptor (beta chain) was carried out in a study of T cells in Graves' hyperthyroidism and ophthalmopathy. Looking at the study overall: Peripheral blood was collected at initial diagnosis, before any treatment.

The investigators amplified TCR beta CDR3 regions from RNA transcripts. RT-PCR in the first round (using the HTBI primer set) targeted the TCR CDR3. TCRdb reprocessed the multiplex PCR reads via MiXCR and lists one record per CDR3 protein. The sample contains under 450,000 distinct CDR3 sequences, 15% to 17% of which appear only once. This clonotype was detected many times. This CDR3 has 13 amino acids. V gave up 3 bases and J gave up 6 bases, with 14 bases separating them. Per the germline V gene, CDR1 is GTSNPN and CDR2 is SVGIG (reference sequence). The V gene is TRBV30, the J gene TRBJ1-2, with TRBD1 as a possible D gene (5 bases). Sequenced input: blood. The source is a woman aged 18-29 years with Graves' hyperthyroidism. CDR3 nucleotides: TGTGCCTGGAGGGCTCAGGGAGTAGATGGCTACACCTTC. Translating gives CAWRAQGVDGYTF.